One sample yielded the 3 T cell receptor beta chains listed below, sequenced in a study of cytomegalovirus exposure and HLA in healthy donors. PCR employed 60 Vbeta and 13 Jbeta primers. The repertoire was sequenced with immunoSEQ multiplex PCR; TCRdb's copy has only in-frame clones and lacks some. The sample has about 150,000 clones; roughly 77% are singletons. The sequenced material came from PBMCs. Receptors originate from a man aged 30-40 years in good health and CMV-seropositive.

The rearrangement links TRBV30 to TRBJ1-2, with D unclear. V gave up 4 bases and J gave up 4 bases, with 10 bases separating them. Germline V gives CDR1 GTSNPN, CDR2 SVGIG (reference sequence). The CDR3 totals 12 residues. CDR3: CAWTPLSYGYTF. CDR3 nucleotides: TGTGCCTGGACCCCTCTTAGCTATGGCTACACCTTC.

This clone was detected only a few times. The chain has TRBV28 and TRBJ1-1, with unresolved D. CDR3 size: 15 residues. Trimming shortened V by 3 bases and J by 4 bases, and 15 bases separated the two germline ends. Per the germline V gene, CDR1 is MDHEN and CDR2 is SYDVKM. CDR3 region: CASSLGGLRVTEAFF. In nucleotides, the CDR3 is TGTGCCAGCAGTTTGGGCGGACTCCGCGTCACTGAAGCTTTCTTT.

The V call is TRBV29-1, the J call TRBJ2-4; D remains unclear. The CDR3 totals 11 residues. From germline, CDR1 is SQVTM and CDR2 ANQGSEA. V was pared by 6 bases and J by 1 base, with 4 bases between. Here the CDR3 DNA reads TGCAGCGTCGCGGCCAAAAACATTCAGTACTTC. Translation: CSVAAKNIQYF.